This TCR beta chain was captured in a study of T cell repertoires and HLA-DP antigens. In the study overall: One alloantigen had about nine groove amino acid differences from self, the other one. Pre-culture CD4+ samples used roughly 1,100 ng DNA versus 200 to 250 ng for CD137+CD4+ sorts.

The method was immunoSEQ multiplex PCR; TCRdb's version includes in-frame clones alone and lacks a portion of them. The sample has over 60,000 clones, about 80% seen once. In the case of this clone: What it binds is not known.

Material for sequencing was CD4+ T cells from PBMCs. This clonotype originated in a man in his 60s in good health and CMV-seronegative.

CDR3 sequence reads: CASSASGRNYRNEQFF. CDR3 nucleotide sequence: TGTGCCAGCAGCGCTAGCGGGAGGAACTATCGGAATGAGCAGTTCTTC. The chain carries TRBV7-9 and TRBJ2-1; 11 bases line up with TRBD2. With V trimmed by 5 bases and J by 7 bases, 10 bases remained unmatched. The CDR3 is made up of 16 amino acids. Per the germline V gene, CDR1 is SEHNR and CDR2 is FQNEAQ (reference sequence).